What follows are 31 T cell receptor beta chains derived from one specimen sequenced in a study of blood T cell repertoires in COVID-19. Assay used: immunoSEQ multiplex PCR; TCRdb lists only in-frame clones, some missing. This sample has some 200,000 clones, with approximately 84% found just once. The sample consisted of peripheral blood. These receptors all come from an elderly man with acute or convalescent COVID-19.

The J gene is TRBJ1-5, the V gene TRBV18; D might be TRBD1 (5 bases). V was clipped by 1 base and J by 6 bases, with 19 bases between them. CDR3 size: 17 residues. Germline V CDR1 and CDR2: KGHSH, LQKENI. In nucleotides, the CDR3 is TGTGCCAGCTCACCACTACCCCATGGCGGGGGAGGTCAGCCCCAGCATTTT. It yields the protein CASSPLPHGGGGQPQHF.

The chain uses TRBV7-3 and TRBJ2-3, with 11 bases fitting TRBD2. CDR3 length equals 18 residues. The germline V gene encodes CDR1 SGHTA and CDR2 FQGTGA. Trimming cost V 5 bases and J 1 base; bases outside gene matches: 11. The CDR3, as DNA: TGTGCCAGCAGCCTAAGCTCACCGGGACTAGCGGGCACAGATACGCAGTATTTT. Protein sequence: CASSLSSPGLAGTDTQYF.

The gene calls are TRBV7-9 and TRBJ1-1; 7 bases align to TRBD1. There are 14 residues in the CDR3. V lost 2 bases and J lost 6; bases outside the gene matches: 6. Germline lookup yields CDR1 SEHNR and CDR2 FQNEAQ (reference sequence). CDR3 sequence: CASSLRQGAAEAFF. DNA for the CDR3: TGTGCCAGCAGCTTAAGACAGGGAGCGGCTGAAGCTTTCTTT.

The CDR3 nucleotides are TGTGCCAGCAGTTACTCGACTAGCGGGAGGGTTAACATTCAGTACTTC. Amino acids: CASSYSTSGRVNIQYF. The V and J genes are TRBV6-5 and TRBJ2-4; 14 positions agree with TRBD2. Germline V gives CDR1 MNHEY, CDR2 SVGAGI. There are 16 residues in the CDR3. Losses at the gene ends were 0 bases for V and 7 bases for J; bases not matched to a gene: 2.

This sequence joins TRBV11-2 and TRBJ2-3; no reliable D call. The V gene's germline CDR1 is SGHAT and CDR2 FQNNGV. The CDR3 loop spans 15 amino acids. V gave up 8 bases and J gave up 0 bases, with 15 bases separating them. In nucleotides, the CDR3 is TGTGCCAGCGGAAACCGGGTCCGAAGCACAGATACGCAGTATTTT. It translates to CASGNRVRSTDTQYF.

The V gene is TRBV24-1, the J gene TRBJ2-5; 9 nucleotides agree with TRBD2. V was clipped by 7 bases and J by 4 bases; unmatched bases: 21. The CDR3 totals 19 residues. The germline CDR1 and CDR2 sequences are KGHDR and SFDVKD. The CDR3 sequence: CATRLALYGGRGRVETQYF. The CDR3 DNA follows: TGTGCCACCAGACTAGCCCTCTATGGCGGGAGGGGGCGGGTAGAGACCCAGTACTTC.

The gene calls are TRBV9 and TRBJ2-1; tentatively, D is TRBD2 (5 bases). Trimming stripped 3 bases from V and 6 bases from J, with 16 bases between. There are 15 residues in the CDR3. Germline loops: CDR1 SGDLS, CDR2 YYNGEE. Here the CDR3 DNA reads TGTGCCAGCAGCGCCACCGGCGGGTCCGGCAATGAGCAGTTCTTC. Protein: CASSATGGSGNEQFF.

The chain couples TRBV14 to TRBJ2-2; 11 nucleotides line up with TRBD2. This CDR3 is 15 amino acids long. The germline gives CDR1 SGHDN, CDR2 FVKESK. After removal of 6 bases from V and 4 bases from J, the junction contained 4 bases not matched to a gene. The CDR3 region has the DNA TGTGCCAGCAGTCGCGGACTAGCGGGCACCGGGGAGCTGTTTTTT. As protein: CASSRGLAGTGELFF.

CDR3 DNA sequence: TGTGCCAGCAGCAGAAGCGGCGGGCTACAAGAGACCCAGTACTTC. Its translation is CASSRSGGLQETQYF. The gene calls are TRBV7-8 and TRBJ2-5, with D perhaps matching TRBD2 (5 bases). CDR1 SGHVS and CDR2 FQNEAQ come from the germline V gene. The CDR3 has 15 amino acids. Trimming took 5 bases from V and 2 from J, leaving 15 bases between them. Full variable domain (rest looked up from reference TRBV7-8 and TRBJ2-5): GAGVSQSPRYKVAKRGQDVALRCDPISGHVSLFWYQQALGQGPEFLTYFQNEAQLDKSGLPSDRFFAERPEGSVSTLKIQRTQQEDSAVYLCASSRSGGLQETQYFGPGTRLLVL.

The chain carries TRBV7-6 and TRBJ2-2; a possible D gene is TRBD2 (6 bases). V was pared by 5 bases and J by 2 bases, with 15 bases between. The V gene's germline CDR1 is SGHVS and CDR2 FNYEAQ. The length of the CDR3 is 16 residues. The CDR3 protein is CASSPRDFPNTGELFF. The CDR3 nucleotides are TGTGCCAGCAGCCCCAGGGACTTCCCTAACACCGGGGAGCTGTTTTTT.

This clone was seen more than once but under ten times. The V call is TRBV24-1, the J call TRBJ1-3; perhaps TRBD1 as D (6 bases). The CDR3 loop spans 14 amino acids. Germline V gives CDR1 KGHDR, CDR2 SFDVKD. The ends were cut back, 8 bases at V and 0 bases at J, with 10 bases in the middle. CDR3 bases: TGTGCCACCACTAGGACAGTCTCTGGAAACACCATATATTTT. This encodes CATTRTVSGNTIYF.

The chain combines TRBV4-3 with TRBJ2-1; TRBD2 is a possible D gene (6 bases). Trimming stripped 2 bases from V and 4 bases from J, with 9 bases between. The CDR3 extends over 14 amino acids. CDR1 is LGHNA and CDR2 is YSLEER in the germline V gene. CDR3 DNA sequence: TGCGCCAGCAGCCAAACTCGGGGGTACAATGAGCAGTTCTTC. This sequence encodes CASSQTRGYNEQFF.

The chain has TRBV27 and TRBJ2-5; the D is unclear. Germline V lookup: CDR1 MNHEY, CDR2 SMNVEV (reference sequence). The CDR3 covers 11 residues. Trimming took 5 bases from V and 2 from J, leaving 3 bases between them. The CDR3 DNA follows: TGTGCCAGCAGTCCTCAAGAGACCCAGTACTTC. Residues: CASSPQETQYF.

This clone appeared a single time. The chain uses TRBV6-6 and TRBJ2-7; 9 bases map to TRBD2. CDR3 length: 15 amino acids. Germline V gene lookup returns CDR1 MNHNY and CDR2 SVGAGI (reference sequence). After removal of 6 bases from V and 1 base from J, the junction contained 7 bases not matched to a gene. The CDR3 loop is CASSPSGRFSYEQYF. The CDR3 coding sequence is TGTGCCAGCAGCCCAAGCGGGAGGTTTTCCTACGAGCAGTACTTC.

This clone has only one observation. The rearrangement links TRBV4-1 to TRBJ1-2; 9 nucleotides line up with TRBD1. The CDR3 is 15 amino acids. Trimming cost V 2 bases and J 5 bases; bases outside gene matches: 6. CDR1 is MGHRA, CDR2 YSYEKL, per germline. The CDR3 sequence: CASSQPGTGIYGYTF. In DNA form, the CDR3 reads TGCGCCAGCAGCCAACCGGGGACAGGGATTTATGGCTACACCTTC.

The chain couples TRBV5-1 to TRBJ2-2; D may be TRBD1 (5 bases). V was cut by 5 bases and J by 9 bases, with 14 bases left in between. The CDR3 sequence is 13 residues long. Germline values: CDR1 SGHRS, CDR2 YFSETQ. The CDR3 protein is CASRLTPGRELFF. In DNA, the CDR3 is TGCGCCAGCAGGTTGACCCCAGGGAGGGAGCTGTTTTTT.

The V gene is TRBV5-4, the J gene TRBJ2-3; 7 positions agree with TRBD2. Trimming took 0 bases from V and 3 from J; bases not matched to a gene: 10. Germline loops: CDR1 SGHNT, CDR2 YYREEE (reference sequence). The CDR3 covers 17 residues. The CDR3 reads CASSLVRGMRETDTQYF. In nucleotides, the CDR3 is TGTGCCAGCAGCTTGGTGCGGGGGATGAGGGAAACAGATACGCAGTATTTT.

The chain has TRBV28 and TRBJ1-4; tentative D call: TRBD1 (5 bases). The V gene's germline CDR1 is MDHEN and CDR2 SYDVKM. This CDR3 spans 16 amino acids. V dropped 4 bases and J dropped 8 bases, with 20 bases sitting between them. This CDR3 reads CASSSVVSGGEEKLFF. As DNA, the CDR3 is TGTGCCAGCAGTTCCGTCGTTTCGGGGGGTGAGGAAAAACTGTTTTTT.

This clone was detected once. V usage is TRBV20-1 and J usage is TRBJ2-2; TRBD2 matches at 7 bases. The CDR3 runs to 15 residues. Germline CDR1 DFQATT, CDR2 SNEGSKA (reference sequence). J was trimmed by 0 bases and V by 3 bases; bases with no gene match: 4. Here the CDR3 reads CSASRAGANTGELFF. As DNA, the CDR3 is TGCAGTGCTAGTCGGGCGGGGGCGAACACCGGGGAGCTGTTTTTT.

The chain recombines TRBV5-4 with TRBJ2-5; TRBD2 matches 15 bases. V gave up 4 bases and J gave up 5 bases; unmatched junction bases: 6. The CDR3 runs 16 residues. Germline V CDR1 and CDR2: SGHNT, YYREEE (reference sequence). This chain's CDR3 is CASSRGTSGRWETQYF. The CDR3 coding sequence is TGTGCCAGCAGCAGGGGGACTAGCGGGAGGTGGGAGACCCAGTACTTC.

The CDR3 nucleotides read TGTGCCTTAACTTACAGGGAGAGGAGCTATGGCTACACCTTC. This gives the protein CALTYRERSYGYTF. The rearrangement joins TRBV30 to TRBJ1-2; TRBD1 might be the D (6 bases). Germline assignment: CDR1 GTSNPN and CDR2 SVGIG (reference sequence). CDR3 size: 14 residues. Trimming took 7 bases from V and 4 from J, leaving 19 bases between them.

This rearrangement joins TRBV4-1 to TRBJ2-7; D is perhaps TRBD2 (5 bases). This CDR3 is built from 15 residues. The germline V and J ends were trimmed by 1 base and 3 bases, with 13 bases remaining between them. Germline V gene lookup returns CDR1 MGHRA and CDR2 YSYEKL. The CDR3 region has the DNA TGCGCCAGCAGCCAAGCGGGCGTCGAGGGCTACGAGCAGTACTTC. It specifies CASSQAGVEGYEQYF.

The rearrangement joins TRBV10-2 to TRBJ2-1, with a weak D call TRBD1 (5 bases). Germline V gives CDR1 WSHSY, CDR2 SAAADI. CDR3 length equals 14 residues. Trimming pared 6 bases from V and 2 bases from J, leaving 11 bases between. CDR3 protein: CASRRAGTYNEQFF. The CDR3, as DNA: TGCGCCAGCAGAAGGGCAGGGACCTACAATGAGCAGTTCTTC.

The chain uses TRBV11-2 and TRBJ2-5; 11 nucleotides agree with TRBD1. The CDR3 has 15 residues. V was pared by 1 base and J by 4 bases, with 2 bases of the junction left unmatched. CDR1 is SGHAT and CDR2 is FQNNGV in the germline V gene. This CDR3 reads CASSLGGQGVETQYF. The CDR3 region has the DNA TGTGCCAGCAGCTTAGGGGGACAGGGGGTAGAGACCCAGTACTTC.

The chain has TRBV5-1 and TRBJ1-4; tentatively, D is TRBD1 (6 bases). Trimming took 2 bases from V and 4 from J, leaving 12 bases between them. The CDR3 runs 15 residues. Germline CDR1 reads SGHRS; CDR2 reads YFSETQ. This chain's CDR3 is CASSLLGGFNEKLFF. CDR3 nucleotides: TGCGCCAGCAGCTTATTAGGGGGATTTAATGAAAAACTGTTTTTT.

The chain recombines TRBV6-2 or TRBV6-3 with TRBJ2-7, with 13 bases lining up with TRBD2. CDR3 length: 14 residues. The V segment lost 5 bases and the J segment 7 bases; nucleotides outside the gene matches: 5. Germline V gene data show CDR1 as MNHEY and CDR2 as SVGEGT. The DNA for the CDR3 is TGTGCCAGCAGTGGCCCGGGACTAGCGGGAGAGCAGTACGTC. Translated, it gives CASSGPGLAGEQYV.

The chain's CDR3 is CAISDQSWTVYNQPQHF. The CDR3 DNA reads TGTGCCATCAGTGACCAGTCCTGGACAGTTTACAATCAGCCCCAGCATTTT. The chain combines TRBV10-3 with TRBJ1-5; perhaps TRBD1 as D (6 bases). V lost 3 bases to trimming and J lost 3 bases, with 18 bases between them. This CDR3 region has 17 residues. In germline, CDR1 is ENHRY, CDR2 SYGVKD.

V and J are TRBV4-2 and TRBJ2-2; 11 bases map to TRBD2. CDR3 size: 17 residues. From germline, CDR1 is LGHNA and CDR2 YNFKEQ. V lost 0 bases to trimming and J lost 6 bases; unmatched junction nucleotides: 6. The CDR3 sequence is CASSQDSGRAKAGELFF. CDR3 bases: TGTGCCAGCAGCCAAGATAGCGGGAGGGCCAAGGCCGGGGAGCTGTTTTTT.

This clone was seen a few times. This chain connects TRBV7-2 to TRBJ2-1; 8 nucleotides align to TRBD1. CDR1 and CDR2 (germline): SGHTA, FQGNSA. V trimming: 4 bases; J trimming: 13 bases; junction bases outside the gene matches: 9. This CDR3 contains 13 residues. The CDR3 bases are TGTGCCAGCAGCTCTCGGACAGGGCCGCATCAGTTCTTC. Encoded protein: CASSSRTGPHQFF.

J is TRBJ1-1 and V is TRBV18; 11 bases fit TRBD1. The V segment lost 0 bases and the J segment 5 bases; nucleotides outside the gene matches: 2. CDR3 length: 15 amino acids. From germline, CDR1 is KGHSH and CDR2 LQKENI. Here the CDR3 DNA reads TGTGCCAGCTCACCACCGGGACAGGGGGTGACTGAAGCTTTCTTT. Protein: CASSPPGQGVTEAFF.

The V and J genes are TRBV4-2 and TRBJ2-2; 8 positions match TRBD2. Trimming took 1 base from V and 0 from J; bases not matched to a gene: 10. The germline V gene encodes CDR1 LGHNA and CDR2 YNFKEQ. This CDR3 has 19 residues. The DNA for the CDR3 is TGTGCCAGCAGCCAAGTGCCTTCCTTTAGCGGGGCGAACACCGGGGAGCTGTTTTTT. This translates into CASSQVPSFSGANTGELFF.